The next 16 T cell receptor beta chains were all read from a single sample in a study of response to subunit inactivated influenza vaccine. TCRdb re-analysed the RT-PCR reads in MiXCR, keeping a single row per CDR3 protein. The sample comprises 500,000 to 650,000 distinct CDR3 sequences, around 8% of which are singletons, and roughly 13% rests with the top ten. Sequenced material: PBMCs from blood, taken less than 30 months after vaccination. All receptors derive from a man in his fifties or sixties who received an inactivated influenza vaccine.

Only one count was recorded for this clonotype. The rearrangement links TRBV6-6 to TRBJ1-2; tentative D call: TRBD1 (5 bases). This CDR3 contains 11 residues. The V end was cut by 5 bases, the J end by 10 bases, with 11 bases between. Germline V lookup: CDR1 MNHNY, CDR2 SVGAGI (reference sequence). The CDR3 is CASSQDTHYTF. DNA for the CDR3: TGTGCCAGCAGTCAGGACACTCACTACACCTTC.

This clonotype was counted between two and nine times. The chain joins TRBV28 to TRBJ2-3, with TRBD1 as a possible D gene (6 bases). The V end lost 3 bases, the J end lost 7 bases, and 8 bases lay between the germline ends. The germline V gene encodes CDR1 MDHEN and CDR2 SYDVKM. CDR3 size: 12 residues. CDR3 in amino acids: CASSFGTNTQYF. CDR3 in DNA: TGTGCCAGCAGTTTTGGGACAAATACGCAGTATTTT.

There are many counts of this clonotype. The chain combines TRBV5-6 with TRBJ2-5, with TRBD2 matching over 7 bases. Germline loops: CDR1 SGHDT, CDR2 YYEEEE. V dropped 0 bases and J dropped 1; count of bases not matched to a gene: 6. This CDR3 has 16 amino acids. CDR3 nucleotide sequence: TGTGCCAGCAGCTTGGGCGGAGCGGGGTTCCAAGAGACCCAGTACTTC. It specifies CASSLGGAGFQETQYF.

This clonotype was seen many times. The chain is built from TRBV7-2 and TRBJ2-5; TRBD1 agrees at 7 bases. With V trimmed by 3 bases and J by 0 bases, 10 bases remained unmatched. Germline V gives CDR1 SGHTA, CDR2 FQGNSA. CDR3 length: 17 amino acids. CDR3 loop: CASSLGQNWGYQETQYF. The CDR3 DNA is TGTGCCAGCAGCTTGGGACAGAATTGGGGGTACCAAGAGACCCAGTACTTC.

The chain's CDR3 is CASSLRVGRDIQYF. As DNA, the CDR3 is TGTGCCAGCAGTTTAAGGGTGGGGAGGGACATTCAGTACTTC. V and J are TRBV28 and TRBJ2-4; TRBD2 matches at 7 bases. Germline V gene lookup returns CDR1 MDHEN and CDR2 SYDVKM. With V trimmed by 2 bases and J by 8 bases, 6 bases remained unmatched. There are 14 residues in the CDR3.

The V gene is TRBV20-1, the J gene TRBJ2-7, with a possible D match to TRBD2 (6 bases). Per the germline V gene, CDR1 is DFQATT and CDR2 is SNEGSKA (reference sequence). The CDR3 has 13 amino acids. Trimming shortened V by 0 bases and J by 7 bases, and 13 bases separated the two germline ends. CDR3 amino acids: CSARDSGRGEQYF. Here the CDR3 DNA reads TGCAGTGCTAGAGATTCGGGCCGGGGGGAGCAGTACTTC.

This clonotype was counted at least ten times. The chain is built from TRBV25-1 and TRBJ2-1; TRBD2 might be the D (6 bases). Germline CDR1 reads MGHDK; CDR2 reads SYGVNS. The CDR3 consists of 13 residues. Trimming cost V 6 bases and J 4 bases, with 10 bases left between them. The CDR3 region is CASRGLLYNEQFF. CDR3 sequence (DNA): TGTGCCAGCAGGGGACTTTTATACAATGAGCAGTTCTTC.

This CDR3 is CSAQGGPETQYF. In DNA form, the CDR3 reads TGCAGTGCCCAAGGAGGGCCGGAGACCCAGTACTTC. The chain joins TRBV20-1 to TRBJ2-5, with a weak D call TRBD2 (6 bases). V lost 6 bases and J lost 5, with 13 bases in between. CDR3 length equals 12 residues. Per the germline V gene, CDR1 is DFQATT and CDR2 is SNEGSKA (reference sequence).

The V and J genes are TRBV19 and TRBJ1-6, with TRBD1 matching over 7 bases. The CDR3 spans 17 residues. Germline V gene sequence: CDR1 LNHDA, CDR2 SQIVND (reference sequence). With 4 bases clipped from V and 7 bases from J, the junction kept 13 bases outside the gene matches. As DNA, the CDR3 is TGTGCCAGTAGTACCCTCGACAGGGTTCTCAGCAATTCACCCCTCCACTTT. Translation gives CASSTLDRVLSNSPLHF.

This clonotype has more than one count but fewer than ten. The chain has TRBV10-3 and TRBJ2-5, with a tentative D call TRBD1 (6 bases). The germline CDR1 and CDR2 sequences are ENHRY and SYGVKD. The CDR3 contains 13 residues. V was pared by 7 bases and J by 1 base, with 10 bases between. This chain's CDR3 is CAIKGTSQETQYF. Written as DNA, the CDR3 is TGTGCCATCAAGGGGACATCCCAAGAGACCCAGTACTTC.

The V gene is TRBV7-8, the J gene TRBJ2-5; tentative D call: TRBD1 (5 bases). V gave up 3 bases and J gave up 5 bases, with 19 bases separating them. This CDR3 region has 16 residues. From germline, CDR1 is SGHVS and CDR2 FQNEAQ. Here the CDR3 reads CASSFGLTVVMETQYF. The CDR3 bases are TGTGCCAGCAGCTTTGGATTGACAGTCGTTATGGAGACCCAGTACTTC.

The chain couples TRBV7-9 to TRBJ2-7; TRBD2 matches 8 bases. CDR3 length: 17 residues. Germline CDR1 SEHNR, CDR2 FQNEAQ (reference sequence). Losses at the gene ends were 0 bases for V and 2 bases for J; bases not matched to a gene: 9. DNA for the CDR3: TGTGCCAGCAGCTTAGCGGGGGTTGGCGGGAGGACCTACGAGCAGTACTTC. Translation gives CASSLAGVGGRTYEQYF.

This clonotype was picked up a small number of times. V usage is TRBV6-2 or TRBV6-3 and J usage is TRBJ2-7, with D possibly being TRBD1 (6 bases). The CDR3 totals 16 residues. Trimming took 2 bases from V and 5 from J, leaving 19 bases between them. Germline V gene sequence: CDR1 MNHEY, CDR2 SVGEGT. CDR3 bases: TGTGCCAGCAGTTACGGCGGTGGGCAGGGGATCCACGAGCAGTACTTC. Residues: CASSYGGGQGIHEQYF.

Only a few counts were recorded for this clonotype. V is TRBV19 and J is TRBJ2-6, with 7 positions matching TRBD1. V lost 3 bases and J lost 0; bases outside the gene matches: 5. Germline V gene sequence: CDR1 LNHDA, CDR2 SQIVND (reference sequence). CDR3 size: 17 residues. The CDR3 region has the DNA TGTGCCAGTAGTATTCGGACAGGTCACTCTGGGGCCAACGTCCTGACTTTC. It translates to CASSIRTGHSGANVLTF.

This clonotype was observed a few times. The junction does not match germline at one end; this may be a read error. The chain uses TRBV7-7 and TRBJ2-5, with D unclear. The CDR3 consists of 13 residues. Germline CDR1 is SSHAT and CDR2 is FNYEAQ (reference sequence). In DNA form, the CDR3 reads TGTGCTAGCAGCTTTGGGCCGGTAGAGACCCAGTACTTC. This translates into CASSFGPVETQYF.

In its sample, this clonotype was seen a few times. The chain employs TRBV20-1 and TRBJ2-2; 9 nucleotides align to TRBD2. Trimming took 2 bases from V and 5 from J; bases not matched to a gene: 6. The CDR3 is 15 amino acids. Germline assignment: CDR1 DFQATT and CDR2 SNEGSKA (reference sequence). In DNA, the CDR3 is TGCAGTGCTAGATATAGCGGGGGCGGGACCGGGGAGCTGTTTTTT. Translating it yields CSARYSGGGTGELFF.